This record looks at one TCR beta chain sequence and its context. The data belong to a study of blood T cell repertoires in COVID-19. Study background: Acute and convalescent COVID-19 specimens originated in the United States, Italy and Spain.

Profiled with immunoSEQ multiplex PCR; TCRdb holds only in-frame clones, not every one. The repertoire holds fewer than 300,000 clones, with approximately 85% as singletons. V lost 6 bases and J lost 2; bases outside the gene matches: 6. Germline V gene data show CDR1 as SGHRS and CDR2 as YFSETQ. This CDR3 contains 15 residues. The TCR was taken from a human donor with COVID-19, enrolled during active disease. The donor label of this sample is uncertain. The source material was peripheral blood. This chain links TRBV5-1 with TRBJ2-1, with TRBD1 matching 9 bases. The CDR3 bases are TGCGCCAGCATCGCAAGGACAGGGGCCTACAATGAGCAGTTCTTC. This sequence encodes CASIARTGAYNEQFF.